This T cell receptor beta chain was obtained from a study of CD8 T cells in Susac syndrome. RNA was extracted with the RNeasy kit, and a quantity of roughly 0.45 to 1 ug was reverse transcribed using random hexamers. The immunoSEQ assay covered 54 Vbeta and 13 Jbeta segments for CDR3. TCRdb re-derived calls from the immunoSEQ multiplex PCR reads in MiXCR, one entry per CDR3 protein. Of about 120,000 distinct CDR3 sequences listed, just over 95% are singletons. Remarks on this clonotype: The antigen is undetermined.

The study, taken as a whole, reports: It was acknowledged in the study that its TCR sequencing and HLA analysis involved a relatively small number of individuals.

Trimming took 4 bases from V and 1 from J, leaving 12 bases between them. Germline V gives CDR1 SGDLS, CDR2 YYNGEE. This CDR3 contains 14 residues. This receptor was taken from a human donor with Susac syndrome. The chain carries TRBV9 and TRBJ2-7; a possible D gene is TRBD1 (5 bases). What was sequenced was CD4+ T cells from PBMCs. Here the CDR3 DNA reads TGTGCCAGCAGCCCGCAGGGCCGATCCTACGAGCAGTACTTC. Its protein is CASSPQGRSYEQYF.